This is a list of T cell receptor beta chains from one sample in a study of spatial heterogeneity in lung cancer. TCRdb analysed the 5' RACE reads with MiXCR anew, one entry per CDR3 protein. The sample lists over 85,000 distinct CDR3 sequences, just under 20% occurring once. This specimen was PBMCs, taken at follow-up. The receptor source for this set is a male donor with early-stage non-small cell lung cancer. Each CDR3 is given with its conserved first and last residue. The D gene is left open where the match is weak. Rows give clone size only sometimes, using once, few, many, or a class for an expanded clone.

>TRBV30|14|TRBJ1-5|NA|NA
TGTGCCTGGAGTGGGCATCGGAGCAATCAGCCCCAGCATTTT
CAWSGHRSNQPQHF
>TRBV5-4|14|TRBJ2-3|NA|NA
TGTGCCAGCAGCCGGTCCAGGGCTGTAGATACGCAGTATTTT
CASSRSRAVDTQYF
>TRBV29-1|14|TRBJ1-5|NA|many
TGCAGCGTCGCGACAACTAATAGCAATCAGCCCCAGCATTTT
CSVATTNSNQPQHF
>TRBV20-1|15|TRBJ1-2|TRBD1|NA
TGCAGTGCGATCCGGGACAGGAGTACTTTTAGGGGCTACACCTTC
CSAIRDRSTFRGYTF
>TRBV7-2|17|TRBJ2-3|NA|few
TGTGCCAGCAGCGGCCGCGTGGGGGGCGATCCCACAGATACGCAGTATTTT
CASSGRVGGDPTDTQYF
>TRBV20-1|16|TRBJ2-1|TRBD2|few
TGCAGTGCTAGAGACTTAGCGGGAAGCTCCTACAATGAGCAGTTCTTC
CSARDLAGSSYNEQFF
>TRBV3-1|12|TRBJ2-2|NA|NA
TGTGCCAGCAGCCAATCGTCCGGGGAGCTGTTTTTT
CASSQSSGELFF
>TRBV18|13|TRBJ2-7|NA|NA
TGTGCCAGCTCCGGGAGCAGCCCCTACGAGCAGTACTTC
CASSGSSPYEQYF
>TRBV9|17|TRBJ1-3|TRBD1|NA
TGTGCCAGCAGCGAGGGGGGACAGCTGGGACCTGGAAACACCATATATTTT
CASSEGGQLGPGNTIYF
>TRBV9|16|TRBJ2-2|TRBD1|few
TGTGCCAGCCGACCGGGACAGGGAAGGGCCACCGGGGAGCTGTTTTTT
CASRPGQGRATGELFF
>TRBV5-1|15|TRBJ2-3|NA|NA
TGCGCCAGCAGCTTGTTTAGAGAAAGCACAGATACGCAGTATTTT
CASSLFRESTDTQYF
>TRBV19|14|TRBJ1-2|NA|few
TGTGCCAGTAGTATATCGGCCTCATCGGGCGGCTACACCTTC
CASSISASSGGYTF
>TRBV7-8|14|TRBJ1-1|NA|few
TGTGCCAGCAGCTTAATGAAGGGGAACACTGAAGCTTTCTTT
CASSLMKGNTEAFF
>TRBV4-1|15|TRBJ2-5|NA|NA
TGCGCCAGCAGCCAGGAGAAGACAGTGGTGGAGACCCAGTACTTC
CASSQEKTVVETQYF
>TRBV6-2/TRBV6-3|14|TRBJ2-2|NA|NA
TGTGCCAGCAGTTACTCAGGATTTTTCGGGGAGCTGTTTTTT
CASSYSGFFGELFF
>TRBV4-1|18|TRBJ2-3|TRBD2|NA
TGCGCCAGCAGCCAGACTAGCGGGAGGGCCTGGGAGACAGATACGCAGTATTTT
CASSQTSGRAWETDTQYF
>TRBV7-2|12|TRBJ2-7|NA|few
TGTGCCAGCAGCTCCTACTCGGGGGAGGCCTACTTC
CASSSYSGEAYF
>TRBV7-8|15|TRBJ1-2|NA|few
TGTGCCAGCAGCTCGGACACCCTACGGAGGGATGGCTACACCTTC
CASSSDTLRRDGYTF
>TRBV7-6|19|TRBJ2-3|TRBD2|many
TGTGCCAGCAGCTTATCCCCCATGGGTAGCGGGACGAGCACAGATACGCAGTATTTT
CASSLSPMGSGTSTDTQYF
>TRBV5-5|14|TRBJ2-5|TRBD1|NA
TGTGCCAGCAGCCGGGACAGGGATCAAGAGACCCAGTACTTC
CASSRDRDQETQYF
>TRBV7-2|15|TRBJ2-7|TRBD1|NA
TGTGCCAGCAGCTTAGGTTCGGGACAGAAGTACGAGCAGTACTTC
CASSLGSGQKYEQYF